This passage covers 26 T cell receptor beta chains from one sample sequenced in a study of regulatory T cells. Whole-study results and caveats: In CD3G-deficient patients, conventional CD4+ T cells were enriched for hydrophobic CDR3 residues at positions 6 and 7.

The antigens for these receptors are not known. The PCR used 52 TRBV and 13 TRBJ primers. The repertoire was sequenced with immunoSEQ multiplex PCR; TCRdb's copy has only in-frame clones and lacks some. In the table there are fewer than 20,000 clones, approximately 80% of which are singletons. The sample comprised conventional CD4+ T cells sorted from blood. Receptors were obtained from a person aged 25 to 39 with CD3G deficiency.

The V and J genes are TRBV28 and TRBJ2-3; D is tentatively TRBD1 or TRBD2 (5 bases each). CDR1 MDHEN and CDR2 SYDVKM come from the germline V gene. Trimming stripped 6 bases from V and 6 bases from J, with 16 bases between. The CDR3 consists of 14 residues. The CDR3 here is CASRGTKASDTQYF. CDR3 coding DNA: TGTGCCAGCAGGGGGACCAAGGCGTCTGATACGCAGTATTTT.

The gene calls are TRBV28 and TRBJ2-2; TRBD2 might be the D (6 bases). V was shortened by 3 bases and J by 2 bases, with 13 bases between the two germline ends. CDR3 size: 16 residues. CDR1 is MDHEN, CDR2 SYDVKM, per germline. The CDR3 spells CASSFGGNRNTGELFF. The CDR3 DNA is TGTGCCAGCAGTTTTGGGGGGAATAGAAACACCGGGGAGCTGTTTTTT.

This sequence joins TRBV6-1 and TRBJ1-2; D might be TRBD1 (6 bases). Germline lookup yields CDR1 MNHNS and CDR2 SASEGT. V was trimmed by 6 bases and J by 2 bases, leaving 13 bases between them. The CDR3 length is 14 residues. For the CDR3, the DNA is TGTGCCAGCAGCCTCGGACAGACGAACTATGGCTACACCTTC. Its translation is CASSLGQTNYGYTF.

The gene calls are TRBV6-1 and TRBJ1-1; 8 positions agree with TRBD1. Trimming at V came to 5 bases and at J to 3 bases, leaving 8 bases not matched to a gene. This CDR3 contains 15 residues. Germline CDR1 MNHNS, CDR2 SASEGT. CDR3 DNA: TGTGCCAGCAGTAAAAGGGTGACAGGGGACACTGAAGCTTTCTTT. Translating gives CASSKRVTGDTEAFF.

This clone was recorded a few times. The rearrangement links TRBV5-1 to TRBJ1-4; D may be TRBD1 (5 bases). The CDR3 runs to 13 residues. Germline V CDR1 and CDR2: SGHRS, YFSETQ. Between the trimmed V and J ends, which lost 0 bases and 10 bases, there was a span of 10 bases. The DNA of the CDR3 is TGCGCCAGCAGCTTGGACGGGAGGGGAAAACTGTTTTTT. This encodes CASSLDGRGKLFF.

The CDR3 nucleotides are TGTGCCAGCAGTTTGGAAGCGGGGGCCTCTGAAGCTTTCTTT. It encodes CASSLEAGASEAFF. The chain employs TRBV28 and TRBJ1-1, with D possibly TRBD1 on 6 matching bases. The CDR3 length is 14 residues. V was shortened by 3 bases and J by 6 bases, with 14 bases between the two germline ends. The germline gives CDR1 MDHEN, CDR2 SYDVKM.

This clone was observed a single time. J is TRBJ2-7 and V is TRBV10-3; no clear D gene. The germline gives CDR1 ENHRY, CDR2 SYGVKD. The CDR3 has 13 amino acids. Trimming shortened V by 5 bases and J by 0 bases, and 8 bases separated the two germline ends. The CDR3 spells CAISSQNSYEQYF. The CDR3 nucleotides are TGTGCCATCAGTAGCCAGAACTCCTACGAGCAGTACTTC.

The chain employs TRBV19 and TRBJ2-1, with D perhaps assigned TRBD1 or TRBD2 (6 bases each). The CDR3 length is 15 residues. V lost 4 bases and J 9 bases, leaving 19 bases between the germline ends. Germline values: CDR1 LNHDA, CDR2 SQIVND (reference sequence). CDR3 sequence reads: CASSRIDRKGGEQFF. In DNA form, the CDR3 reads TGTGCCAGTAGTAGGATTGACAGGAAGGGAGGTGAGCAGTTCTTC. Based on the CDR3 plus reference TRBV19 and TRBJ2-1, the full variable domain is DGGITQSPKYLFRKEGQNVTLSCEQNLNHDAMYWYRQDPGQGLRLIYYSQIVNDFQKGDIAEGYSVSREKKESFPLTVTSAQKNPTAFYLCASSRIDRKGGEQFFGPGTRLTVL.

The gene calls are TRBV7-8 and TRBJ2-7, with D perhaps being TRBD1 or TRBD2 (5 bases each). This CDR3 comprises 15 residues. Germline-derived CDR1 and CDR2 are SGHVS and FQNEAQ. V lost 1 base and J lost 2, with 12 bases in between. CDR3 sequence: CASSLVGTGTYEQYF. CDR3 nucleotides: TGTGCCAGCAGCTTAGTTGGGACGGGTACCTACGAGCAGTACTTC.

V and J are TRBV19 and TRBJ1-3; perhaps TRBD1 as D (5 bases). Per the germline V gene, CDR1 is LNHDA and CDR2 is SQIVND (reference sequence). CDR3 size: 11 residues. CDR3 amino acids: CAAGTGNTIYF. CDR3 DNA: TGTGCTGCAGGGACTGGAAACACCATATATTTT.

This clone was counted a few times. The junction does not match germline at one end; this may be a read error. The V and J genes are TRBV7-7 and TRBJ2-4, with D possibly called TRBD1 or TRBD2 (5 bases each). The CDR3 is made up of 17 amino acids. Germline-derived CDR1 and CDR2 are SSHAT and FNYEAQ (reference sequence). The chain's CDR3 is CASSLAWGRSPKNIQYF. The CDR3 bases are TGTGCTAGCAGCTTAGCGTGGGGGAGATCCCCCAAAAACATTCAGTACTTC.

CDR3 nucleotides: TGTGCCAGCTCACCAAATCTCCTAGCGGGAGGCAATGAGCAGTTCTTC. Its protein product is CASSPNLLAGGNEQFF. The rearrangement joins TRBV18 to TRBJ2-1, with 11 bases aligning to TRBD2. V lost 2 bases and J lost 6; bases outside the gene matches: 6. The CDR3 contains 16 residues. Germline CDR1 and CDR2: KGHSH and LQKENI.

This clone was found a few times. The rearrangement joins TRBV19 to TRBJ2-1; 9 bases fit TRBD1. There are 13 residues in the CDR3. V was clipped by 6 bases and J by 9 bases; unmatched bases: 6. The germline V gene has CDR1 LNHDA and CDR2 SQIVND (reference sequence). DNA of the CDR3: TGTGCCAGTAGCAGACAGGGGGATGGTGAGCAGTTCTTC. The encoded protein is CASSRQGDGEQFF.

The J gene is TRBJ1-1, the V gene TRBV18; D may be TRBD1 (5 bases). The V end lost 3 bases, the J end lost 3 bases, and 11 bases lay between the germline ends. The CDR3 has 14 amino acids. CDR1 is KGHSH and CDR2 is LQKENI in the germline V gene. This chain's CDR3 is CASSPYLGDTEAFF. The CDR3 bases are TGTGCCAGCTCACCGTACCTAGGGGACACTGAAGCTTTCTTT. The variable domain in full, completed from reference TRBV18 and TRBJ1-1, reads NAGVMQNPRHLVRRRGQEARLRCSPMKGHSHVYWYRQLPEEGLKFMVYLQKENIIDESGMPKERFSAEFPKEGPSILRIQQVVRGDSAAYFCASSPYLGDTEAFFGQGTRLTVV.

The chain employs TRBV5-1 and TRBJ2-7; 7 nucleotides line up with TRBD1. With V trimmed by 4 bases and J by 3 bases, 7 bases remained unmatched. Germline lookup yields CDR1 SGHRS and CDR2 YFSETQ. The CDR3 is 14 residues long. This chain's CDR3 is CASSPDDRDYEQYF. The CDR3 nucleotides read TGCGCCAGCAGCCCGGACGACAGGGACTACGAGCAGTACTTC.

This sequence joins TRBV10-3 and TRBJ2-7, with D unclear. Trimming took 0 bases from V and 9 from J, leaving 12 bases between them. The V gene's germline CDR1 is ENHRY and CDR2 SYGVKD. The CDR3 contains 13 residues. In DNA, the CDR3 is TGTGCCATCAGTGAGTCGCCAGCCGAAACGCAGTACTTC. It is translated as CAISESPAETQYF.

This clone was counted between two and nine times. J is TRBJ2-2 and V is TRBV6-5; D is perhaps TRBD1 (5 bases). The CDR3 contains 14 residues. Germline loops: CDR1 MNHEY, CDR2 SVGAGI. V dropped 6 bases and J dropped 1 base, with 9 bases sitting between them. This CDR3 reads CASRSDRNTGELFF. The CDR3 coding sequence is TGTGCCAGCAGGAGCGACAGGAACACCGGGGAGCTGTTTTTT.

This clone was observed once. The V and J genes are TRBV10-3 and TRBJ1-5; the match to TRBD1 covers 7 bases. The V and J ends lost 10 bases and 2 bases, in that order; junction bases with no gene match: 11. The germline V gene has CDR1 ENHRY and CDR2 SYGVKD. There are 15 residues in the CDR3. The CDR3 spells CATRQGGDGNQPQHF. DNA of the CDR3: TGTGCCACGAGACAGGGAGGGGATGGCAATCAGCCCCAGCATTTT.

V usage is TRBV19 and J usage is TRBJ2-2; 7 bases fit TRBD1. Germline V gene sequence: CDR1 LNHDA, CDR2 SQIVND (reference sequence). The CDR3 sequence is 13 residues long. V lost 9 bases to trimming and J lost 9 bases; unmatched junction nucleotides: 10. The chain's CDR3 is CASGETGPRELFF. The CDR3 nucleotides are TGTGCCAGCGGGGAGACAGGGCCCAGGGAGCTGTTTTTT.

The rearrangement uses TRBV18 and TRBJ2-7; D gene uncertain. V was trimmed by 1 base and J by 7 bases, leaving 11 bases between them. This CDR3 comprises 13 residues. Germline loops: CDR1 KGHSH, CDR2 LQKENI. The CDR3 sequence is CASSPQGLGEQYF. CDR3 nucleotide sequence: TGTGCCAGCTCACCACAGGGCTTGGGGGAGCAGTACTTC.

The J gene is TRBJ2-2, the V gene TRBV28; 9 nucleotides match TRBD1. J gave up 9 bases and V 5 bases, and 13 bases lay outside the gene matches. Germline values: CDR1 MDHEN, CDR2 SYDVKM. CDR3 size: 16 residues. CDR3 loop: CASSPSPGQGRRELFF. The CDR3 region has the DNA TGTGCCAGCAGTCCCTCGCCGGGACAGGGCCGAAGGGAGCTGTTTTTT.

The chain employs TRBV11-2 and TRBJ1-1, with D possibly TRBD1 on 5 matching bases. CDR3 length: 13 residues. The germline CDR1 and CDR2 sequences are SGHAT and FQNNGV. V was pared by 1 base and J by 11 bases, with 14 bases between. The DNA for the CDR3 is TGTGCCAGCAGCTTAGCCCGATTCAGGGTTGCTTTCTTT. As protein: CASSLARFRVAFF.

V usage is TRBV6-5 and J usage is TRBJ1-1; D possibly corresponds to TRBD1 (5 bases). This CDR3 comprises 15 residues. V was clipped by 6 bases and J by 0 bases, with 14 bases between them. CDR1 and CDR2 from the germline V gene are MNHEY and SVGAGI. The CDR3 coding sequence is TGTGCCAGCAGGCCTATGGGGGGGATGAACACTGAAGCTTTCTTT. It encodes CASRPMGGMNTEAFF.

The CDR3 sequence is CASSPLGRQPQHF. DNA of the CDR3: TGTGCCAGCAGCCCCCTGGGGAGGCAGCCCCAGCATTTT. The chain combines TRBV28 with TRBJ1-5, with D unresolved. The CDR3 sequence is 13 residues long. Germline assignment: CDR1 MDHEN and CDR2 SYDVKM. The V and J ends lost 6 bases and 7 bases respectively, with 13 bases between them.

This clone was found a few times. In DNA form, the CDR3 reads TGTGCCAGCAGCCCGGGACTAGCGGGGGGCGAGTACGAGCAGTACTTC. Its protein product is CASSPGLAGGEYEQYF. This rearrangement joins TRBV28 to TRBJ2-7, with 15 nucleotides matching TRBD2. The germline V gene encodes CDR1 MDHEN and CDR2 SYDVKM. The trim removed 6 bases at V and 4 bases at J, leaving 7 bases unmatched. The CDR3 length is 16 residues.

This clone has only one observation. The V gene is TRBV6-5, the J gene TRBJ1-5; D possibly corresponds to TRBD1 (6 bases). Germline V lookup: CDR1 MNHEY, CDR2 SVGAGI. Trimming shortened V by 4 bases and J by 3 bases, and 16 bases separated the two germline ends. This CDR3 spans 16 amino acids. The CDR3 spells CASSFRGGQNNQPQHF. The CDR3 DNA reads TGTGCCAGCAGTTTTCGGGGGGGGCAGAACAATCAGCCCCAGCATTTT.